What follows describes a single T cell receptor beta chain. Its antigen remains unknown. Sorted populations all had greater than 95% purity. This sample was taken from a study of beta chain features in type 1 diabetes. Investigators reverse transcribed all isolated RNA, so they sequenced expressed TCRB transcripts. The protocol was immunoSEQ multiplex PCR, while the TCRdb copy is restricted to in-frame clones and leaves out a portion. Among 150,000 or so clones listed, about a tenth were seen once. Germline lookup yields CDR1 SGHTA and CDR2 FQGNSA. Trimming shortened V by 1 base and J by 0 bases, and 10 bases separated the two germline ends. There are 16 residues in the CDR3. Findings and caveats of the study: A definitive answer on HLA type influencing TCRB rearrangement was not reached here.

The clonotype comes from a woman aged 40 to 55 in good health. Sequencing was performed on central memory CD4+ T cells from blood. This chain connects TRBV7-2 to TRBJ1-5; D remains ambiguous. The CDR3 DNA sequence: TGTGCCAGCAGCTTAGGAAGAGCCAATAGCAATCAGCCCCAGCATTTT. Translating it yields CASSLGRANSNQPQHF.